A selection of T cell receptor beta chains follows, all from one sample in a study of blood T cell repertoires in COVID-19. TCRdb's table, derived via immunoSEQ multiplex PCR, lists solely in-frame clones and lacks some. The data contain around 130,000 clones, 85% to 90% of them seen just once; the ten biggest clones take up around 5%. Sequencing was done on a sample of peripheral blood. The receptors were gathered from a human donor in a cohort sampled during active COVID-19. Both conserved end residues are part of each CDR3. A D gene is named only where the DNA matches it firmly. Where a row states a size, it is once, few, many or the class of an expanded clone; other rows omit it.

TGTGCCAGCAGCCCCGGACAGGGACCGATCTATGGCTACACCTTC CASSPGQGPIYGYTF NA TRBD1 TRBJ1-2 TRBV7-9
TGTGCCAGCAGCCGAGTGGGTAGGGAGACAGATACGCAGTATTTT CASSRVGRETDTQYF few NA TRBJ2-3 TRBV6-5
TGTGCTAGCAGCTTAGAGGCAGGGCCGCAAGAGACCCAGTACTTC CASSLEAGPQETQYF NA NA TRBJ2-5 TRBV7-7
TGTGCCAGCAGCTTAGGGACTAGCGAAAAATTCTTC CASSLGTSEKFF NA TRBD2 TRBJ2-1 TRBV7-3
TGTGCCAGCAGCTTGGGGGGGGTTCGGGAGACCCAGTACTTC CASSLGGVRETQYF NA NA TRBJ2-5 TRBV5-4
TGTGCCAGCAGCTTTAACAGGGGAGGAGGGACTGAAGCTTTCTTT CASSFNRGGGTEAFF NA TRBD1 TRBJ1-1 TRBV7-2
TGCGCCAGCAGAGAGCAAACAAATGAAAAACTGTTTTTT CASREQTNEKLFF NA NA TRBJ1-4 TRBV10-2
TGTGCCAGCAGGGGAACAGGGAATTCTTACGAGCAGTACTTC CASRGTGNSYEQYF NA NA TRBJ2-7 TRBV28
TGCGCCAGCAGCTTGGCCTTGAGGCAAAAACAAGAGACCCAGTACTTC CASSLALRQKQETQYF NA NA TRBJ2-5 TRBV5-1
TGTGCCAGCAGCCCCCCGGACAGGGTTATCGAGCAGTACTTC CASSPPDRVIEQYF NA TRBD1 TRBJ2-7 TRBV4-2
TGCGCCAGCAGCTCGGACAGCATGCGGGGCTACACCTTC CASSSDSMRGYTF NA NA TRBJ1-2 TRBV5-1
TGTGCCAGCAGCCGAGGAGGGTTAGGGCCCCAGCATTTT CASSRGGLGPQHF NA NA TRBJ1-5 TRBV12-3/TRBV12-4
TGTGCCAGCAGCCAAACGGGGCGGGACGGGGAGCTGTTTTTT CASSQTGRDGELFF NA NA TRBJ2-2 TRBV7-8
TGTGCCAGCGGGGCCCTCACAGGGATCCTATATGGCTACACCTTC CASGALTGILYGYTF NA NA TRBJ1-2 TRBV6-5
TGTGCCAGCAGTTGGGGCAGGGGGCAATTGGAGCTGTTTTTT CASSWGRGQLELFF NA TRBD1 TRBJ2-2 TRBV6-5
TGTGCCACCAGCAGTCTCGCGAGAGGAATCAATCAGCCCCAGCATTTT CATSSLARGINQPQHF NA NA TRBJ1-5 TRBV15
TGTGCCAGCAGCGTAGAAGGGGGGGTCCAGCCCCAGCATTTT CASSVEGGVQPQHF NA NA TRBJ1-5 TRBV9